Sequencing of this T cell receptor beta chain was carried out in a study of shared clonotypes between healthy human individuals. About the study: Samples came from a couple of female and a few male donors aged 18 to 49. Broader study findings: Roughly 5% of naive CD4 clonotypes were common to a few donors.

As concerns this clone: The antigen is undetermined.

The germline CDR1 and CDR2 sequences are LNHDA and SQIVND (reference sequence). Trimming pared 4 bases from V and 4 bases from J, leaving 23 bases between. CDR3 length: 17 residues. Nashville, Tennessee was home to all donors, who were Caucasian adults. TCRdb's table, derived via immunoSEQ multiplex PCR, lists solely in-frame clones and lacks some. The table shows over a million clones, with 95% to 99% occurring only once. V gene TRBV19 combines with J gene TRBJ2-7; D possibly uses TRBD1 or TRBD2 (5 bases each). The sequencing sample was made of naive CD4+ T cells sorted from blood. Noted subset: CD45RA+ positively selected. The origin of this receptor is a man aged 25 to 40 in good health. The CDR3 DNA is TGTGCCAGTAGTAAAGGGGCTCATGGCGGGTACCCTTACGAGCAGTACTTC. It codes for CASSKGAHGGYPYEQYF.